A single sample is the source of the 31 T cell receptor beta chains below, sequenced in a study of blood T cell repertoires in COVID-19. Assay: immunoSEQ multiplex PCR; the TCRdb copy retains only in-frame clones and omits some. This sample has 150,000 to 250,000 clones, with around 80% found just once. Sample: peripheral blood. The receptors here all came from a human donor with acute or convalescent COVID-19. The donor label of this sample is uncertain.

This chain joins TRBV10-3 and TRBJ2-1, with D possibly TRBD2 on 6 matching bases. The germline gives CDR1 ENHRY, CDR2 SYGVKD. With 6 bases removed from V and 7 bases from J, the gap between germline ends came to 16 bases. The CDR3 length is 14 residues. The CDR3 reads CAIRGARGDNEQFF. CDR3 DNA sequence: TGTGCCATCAGAGGGGCCCGCGGGGATAATGAGCAGTTCTTC.

The chain carries TRBV9 and TRBJ2-3; weak D call: TRBD2 (6 bases). CDR1 and CDR2 from the germline V gene are SGDLS and YYNGEE. With 3 bases removed from V and 4 bases from J, the gap between germline ends came to 15 bases. CDR3 size: 15 residues. The CDR3 loop is CASSARDSEADTQYF. DNA of the CDR3: TGTGCCAGCAGCGCTCGGGACTCCGAGGCAGATACGCAGTATTTT.

V usage is TRBV5-1 and J usage is TRBJ2-1; D is uncertain. CDR3 length equals 15 residues. The V end lost 0 bases, the J end lost 6 bases, and 13 bases lay between the germline ends. Germline loops: CDR1 SGHRS, CDR2 YFSETQ. CDR3 coding DNA: TGCGCCAGCAGCTTGGCGGGTATAAGTAGCAATGAGCAGTTCTTC. Its protein is CASSLAGISSNEQFF.

V and J are TRBV14 and TRBJ1-2; D not resolved. The CDR3 consists of 14 residues. Germline V lookup: CDR1 SGHDN, CDR2 FVKESK. V was pared by 0 bases and J by 2 bases, with 7 bases between. The CDR3 coding sequence is TGTGCCAGCAGCCAAGAGCTACGGAACTATGGCTACACCTTC. Its protein product is CASSQELRNYGYTF.

This chain links TRBV3-1 (or the pseudogene TRBV3-2) with TRBJ1-5; TRBD1 aligns across 8 bases. Germline V gene data show CDR1 as LGHDT and CDR2 as YNNKEL (reference sequence). The J segment lost 7 bases and the V segment lost 3 bases, leaving 11 bases of the junction unmatched. There are 16 residues in the CDR3. CDR3 coding DNA: TGTGCCAGCAGCCAGGGAGGTGCAGGGGGCGTCCAGCCCCAGCATTTT. Its protein product is CASSQGGAGGVQPQHF.

This chain uses TRBV5-4 with TRBJ1-2, with no clear D. From germline, CDR1 is SGHNT and CDR2 YYREEE (reference sequence). The V end lost 0 bases, the J end lost 8 bases, and 20 bases lay between the germline ends. The CDR3 is 16 residues long. This CDR3 is CASSLGAVESALGYTF. CDR3 sequence (DNA): TGTGCCAGCAGCTTGGGGGCAGTCGAGTCCGCCCTCGGCTACACCTTC.

V and J are TRBV7-3 and TRBJ2-1, with D possibly TRBD2 on 5 matching bases. This CDR3 region has 13 residues. Trimming took 3 bases from V and 4 from J, leaving 7 bases between them. Per germline, CDR1 SGHTA and CDR2 FQGTGA. Written as DNA, the CDR3 is TGTGCCAGCAGCTTCCAGCGGTACAATGAGCAGTTCTTC. Translating it yields CASSFQRYNEQFF.

This chain uses TRBV5-5 with TRBJ2-3, with D possibly being TRBD2 (6 bases). The germline gives CDR1 SGHKS, CDR2 YYEKEE (reference sequence). Trimming stripped 4 bases from V and 3 bases from J, with 18 bases between. The CDR3 runs 16 residues. The CDR3 bases are TGTGCCAGCAGCCCTCCAGGCAGGGCGGGGACAGATACGCAGTATTTT. This encodes CASSPPGRAGTDTQYF.

This chain uses TRBV19 with TRBJ2-5; 10 bases fit TRBD1. The CDR3 spans 13 residues. Germline lookup yields CDR1 LNHDA and CDR2 SQIVND (reference sequence). V dropped 5 bases and J dropped 4; count of bases not matched to a gene: 1. CDR3 DNA sequence: TGTGCCAGTAGTCGGGACAGGGGAGAGACCCAGTACTTC. Protein sequence: CASSRDRGETQYF.

The chain uses TRBV19 and TRBJ1-6; the match to TRBD1 covers 10 bases. J gave up 5 bases and V 6 bases, and 1 base lay outside the gene matches. The CDR3 runs 14 residues. CDR1 is LNHDA, CDR2 SQIVND, per germline (reference sequence). The CDR3 sequence is CASRDRGNNSPLHF. The CDR3 DNA reads as TGTGCCAGTAGGGACAGGGGGAATAATTCACCCCTCCACTTT.

Only a few counts were recorded for this clone. V and J are TRBV15 and TRBJ1-6; 7 nucleotides align to TRBD1. Germline V gene data show CDR1 as LNHNV and CDR2 as YYDKDF (reference sequence). V gave up 0 bases and J gave up 9 bases; unmatched junction bases: 2. The CDR3 loop spans 14 amino acids. CDR3 sequence: CATSREGQFSPLHF. CDR3 DNA: TGTGCCACCAGCAGAGAGGGACAGTTTTCACCCCTCCACTTT.

The rearrangement uses TRBV9 and TRBJ2-7; perhaps TRBD1 as D (5 bases). CDR1 is SGDLS and CDR2 is YYNGEE in the germline V gene. The CDR3 consists of 14 residues. The V end was cut by 4 bases, the J end by 0 bases, with 11 bases between. The CDR3: CASSPSTVSYEQYF. CDR3 sequence (DNA): TGTGCCAGCAGCCCCTCGACAGTCTCCTACGAGCAGTACTTC.

This chain joins TRBV24-1 and TRBJ1-2; 8 bases map to TRBD1. Germline V lookup: CDR1 KGHDR, CDR2 SFDVKD. Trimming took 9 bases from V and 2 from J; bases not matched to a gene: 7. The CDR3 runs 14 residues. CDR3 protein: CATQTGEGNYGYTF. The CDR3 bases are TGTGCCACCCAGACAGGGGAAGGGAACTATGGCTACACCTTC.

This clone is a singleton in its sample. V and J are TRBV11-3 and TRBJ2-1; TRBD2 aligns across 7 bases. V dropped 5 bases and J dropped 0; count of bases not matched to a gene: 10. CDR1 is SGHNT, CDR2 YENEEA, per germline. The CDR3 loop spans 17 amino acids. The CDR3 here is CASSLHSGSLSYNEQFF. CDR3 sequence (DNA): TGTGCCAGCAGCCTCCATAGCGGGTCCCTCTCCTACAATGAGCAGTTCTTC.

This clone was detected only a few times. V is TRBV2 and J is TRBJ2-5, with TRBD2 matching over 11 bases. Trimming took 7 bases from V and 1 from J; bases not matched to a gene: 5. The CDR3 has 15 residues. The germline V gene encodes CDR1 SNHLY and CDR2 FYNNEI. The CDR3 spells CASTVAGGLQETQYF. DNA for the CDR3: TGTGCCAGCACCGTAGCGGGAGGGCTCCAAGAGACCCAGTACTTC.

The J gene is TRBJ2-3, the V gene TRBV28; TRBD2 matches 10 bases. V trimming: 7 bases; J trimming: 4 bases; junction bases outside the gene matches: 11. This CDR3 has 16 residues. CDR1 and CDR2 (germline): MDHEN, SYDVKM. CDR3 DNA: TGTGCCAGCACCCCTTCACTAGCGGGGTGGGCAGATACGCAGTATTTT. Translated, it gives CASTPSLAGWADTQYF.

This chain connects TRBV7-2 to TRBJ2-3; TRBD2 agrees at 11 bases. The germline V gene has CDR1 SGHTA and CDR2 FQGNSA. Trimming removed 5 bases from V and 4 bases from J; junction bases left unmatched: 2. The CDR3 runs 14 residues. The CDR3 nucleotides read TGTGCCAGCAGCCCACTAGCGGGAGCAGATACGCAGTATTTT. Protein sequence: CASSPLAGADTQYF.

This chain uses TRBV10-3 with TRBJ1-6; D call uncertain. The CDR3 runs to 15 residues. V was pared by 4 bases and J by 9 bases, with 16 bases between. Germline loops: CDR1 ENHRY, CDR2 SYGVKD. This CDR3 is CAISVLGKEGSPLHF. CDR3 bases: TGTGCCATCAGTGTATTAGGGAAGGAGGGTTCACCCCTCCACTTT.

Only a few counts were recorded for this clone. V usage is TRBV2 and J usage is TRBJ2-1; a weak D match, TRBD2 (6 bases). The CDR3 loop spans 13 amino acids. From germline, CDR1 is SNHLY and CDR2 FYNNEI. V was cut by 10 bases and J by 3 bases, with 13 bases left in between. The CDR3 coding sequence is TGTGCCATCCGTGAGGGAGGCTACAATGAGCAGTTCTTC. Its protein product is CAIREGGYNEQFF.

The chain combines TRBV6-5 with TRBJ1-2; 8 nucleotides align to TRBD1. Germline V lookup: CDR1 MNHEY, CDR2 SVGAGI. The length of the CDR3 is 14 residues. The ends lost 2 bases at V and 13 bases at J; junction bases unmatched: 12. CDR3 protein: CASSYDRGTLAPTF. DNA for the CDR3: TGTGCCAGCAGTTACGACAGGGGAACCCTGGCGCCCACCTTC.

This sequence joins TRBV5-1 and TRBJ2-3; D gene ambiguous. Germline V gene lookup returns CDR1 SGHRS and CDR2 YFSETQ. Trimming stripped 7 bases from V and 2 bases from J, with 5 bases between. The CDR3 consists of 11 residues. CDR3 bases: TGCGCCAGCGCGGACACAGATACGCAGTATTTT. Encoded protein: CASADTDTQYF.

V and J are TRBV6-2 or TRBV6-3 and TRBJ2-7; D ambiguous. Looked up from germline, CDR1 is MNHEY and CDR2 is SVGEGT. CDR3 length: 15 residues. Trimming removed 0 bases at V and 0 bases at J, with 9 bases between. CDR3 amino acids: CASSYSSASSYEQYF. The CDR3 nucleotides read TGTGCCAGCAGTTACTCTTCGGCTAGCTCCTACGAGCAGTACTTC.

This sequence joins TRBV18 and TRBJ2-2, with D hard to call. V was clipped by 3 bases and J by 3 bases, with 8 bases between them. This CDR3 is built from 14 residues. Looked up from germline, CDR1 is KGHSH and CDR2 is LQKENI. CDR3: CASSPGRHTGELFF. The CDR3 DNA is TGTGCCAGCTCACCGGGCAGACACACCGGGGAGCTGTTTTTT.

This chain joins TRBV19 and TRBJ1-2, with 7 bases lining up with TRBD1. After removal of 6 bases from V and 7 bases from J, the junction contained 14 bases not matched to a gene. CDR3 length: 15 amino acids. The germline V gene encodes CDR1 LNHDA and CDR2 SQIVND (reference sequence). CDR3 coding DNA: TGTGCCAGTAGACCTCTGACAGGGTCTCTATCTGGCTACACCTTC. Translation: CASRPLTGSLSGYTF.

This clone came up a few times. The chain recombines TRBV19 with TRBJ2-7; 8 bases map to TRBD2. The germline V gene has CDR1 LNHDA and CDR2 SQIVND (reference sequence). V lost 4 bases, J lost 2 bases, and 1 base stayed unmatched. The CDR3 contains 13 residues. CDR3 sequence: CASSTGGPYEQYF. The DNA of the CDR3 is TGTGCCAGTAGTACGGGAGGGCCCTACGAGCAGTACTTC.

In the case of this clone: This specimen includes other DNA sequences encoding the same CDR3. The chain links TRBV5-4 to TRBJ1-1; 7 nucleotides line up with TRBD1. The CDR3 is made up of 16 amino acids. Per germline, CDR1 SGHNT and CDR2 YYREEE (reference sequence). The J segment lost 0 bases and the V segment lost 2 bases, leaving 7 bases of the junction unmatched. DNA of the CDR3: TGTGCCAGCAGCTTACCGGGACAGCTCATGAACACTGAAGCTTTCTTT. Translation: CASSLPGQLMNTEAFF.

The chain couples TRBV19 to TRBJ1-5; TRBD1 agrees at 8 bases. This CDR3 is 14 amino acids long. Germline V gene data show CDR1 as LNHDA and CDR2 as SQIVND (reference sequence). Losses at the gene ends were 5 bases for V and 4 bases for J; bases not matched to a gene: 4. This CDR3 is CASSSYRGNQPQHF. The CDR3 bases are TGTGCCAGTAGTTCCTACAGGGGGAATCAGCCCCAGCATTTT.

The chain uses TRBV3-1 (or the pseudogene TRBV3-2) and TRBJ1-1; D is unresolved. V was shortened by 1 base and J by 0 bases, with 6 bases between the two germline ends. The CDR3 extends over 14 amino acids. Germline values: CDR1 LGHDT, CDR2 YNNKEL (reference sequence). The chain's CDR3 is CASSQGRMNTEAFF. The DNA for the CDR3 is TGTGCCAGCAGCCAAGGCAGAATGAACACTGAAGCTTTCTTT.

This clone was picked up a small number of times. This chain links TRBV2 with TRBJ2-7, with 11 bases that match TRBD2. After removal of 4 bases from V and 0 bases from J, the junction contained 2 bases not matched to a gene. The CDR3 has 15 amino acids. Per the germline V gene, CDR1 is SNHLY and CDR2 is FYNNEI. CDR3 protein: CASSAGTSGSYEQYF. The CDR3 region has the DNA TGTGCCAGCAGTGCGGGGACTAGCGGCTCCTACGAGCAGTACTTC.

V gene TRBV9 combines with J gene TRBJ2-5; D possibly corresponds to TRBD1 (5 bases). V was shortened by 0 bases and J by 7 bases, with 16 bases between the two germline ends. The germline CDR1 and CDR2 sequences are SGDLS and YYNGEE. This CDR3 contains 15 residues. CDR3 loop: CASSVEGSPRGTQYF. CDR3 sequence (DNA): TGTGCCAGCAGCGTAGAGGGAAGCCCTAGGGGGACCCAGTACTTC.

This clone was found once. This chain uses TRBV7-3 with TRBJ2-4, with TRBD2 identical over 7 bases. Germline CDR1 reads SGHTA; CDR2 reads FQGTGA. Trimming at V came to 1 base and at J to 8 bases, leaving 8 bases not matched to a gene. This CDR3 comprises 15 residues. The CDR3, as DNA: TGTGCCAGCAGCTTAAGAGGGCGGGAGAGGGACATTCAGTACTTC. It is translated as CASSLRGRERDIQYF.